Listed below are T cell receptor beta chains from one sample, sequenced in a study of TIL therapy for anti-PD-1-resistant metastatic lung cancer. Sequencing used immunoSEQ multiplex PCR; TCRdb keeps in-frame clones, though not all of them. The repertoire holds more than 90,000 clones, roughly 65% seen once, with roughly 11% in the top ten. The material sequenced was tumor tissue, taken at baseline. The receptor set was obtained from a person aged 25-80 years with non-small cell lung cancer. Each CDR3 is given with its conserved first and last residue. Fields, in order: CDR3 DNA, CDR3 protein, J gene, V gene, D gene, clone size. The D gene is left open where the match is weak. Clone size, where shown, is once, few, many, or a class for clones that have expanded.

TGCGCCAGCAGCCTGGGGCAAGAGACCCAGTACTTC,CASSLGQETQYF,TRBJ2-5,TRBV5-1,.,.
TGCGCCAGCAGCTTCCCAGAACAAGAGACCCAGTACTTC,CASSFPEQETQYF,TRBJ2-5,TRBV5-1,.,.
TGTGCCAGCAGCTCCGGGACAGGCGCTAGGGAGCAGTACTTC,CASSSGTGAREQYF,TRBJ2-7,TRBV11-3,TRBD1,.
TGTGCCAGCAGTTACCCCCCGGCAGTTAACTATGGCTACACCTTC,CASSYPPAVNYGYTF,TRBJ1-2,TRBV6-2/TRBV6-3,.,.
TGTGCCAGCAGCCAAGACGAAACAGGCAGCTCCTACAATGAGCAGTTCTTC,CASSQDETGSSYNEQFF,TRBJ2-1,TRBV3-1/TRBV3-2,.,.
TGTGCCAGCTCACCCCCCGGACAGGGGGTGGGGAACACTGAAGCTTTCTTT,CASSPPGQGVGNTEAFF,TRBJ1-1,TRBV18,TRBD1,.
TGTGCCAGCAGCCAAGAGAGCTTTGCAACTAATGAAAAACTGTTTTTT,CASSQESFATNEKLFF,TRBJ1-4,TRBV4-2,.,.
TGTGCCAGCAGCACAGGGACCCGCGCAGATACGCAGTATTTT,CASSTGTRADTQYF,TRBJ2-3,TRBV6-2/TRBV6-3,.,once
TGTGCCAGCTGGGGACGCGCTAGATTCCACGAGCAGTACTTC,CASWGRARFHEQYF,TRBJ2-7,TRBV28,.,.
TGTGCCAGCAGTCTCCGACTAGCGGGAGACGAGCAGTACTTC,CASSLRLAGDEQYF,TRBJ2-7,TRBV27,TRBD2,.
TGTGCCAGCAGCAACAGGGATACCGGGGAGCTGTTTTTT,CASSNRDTGELFF,TRBJ2-2,TRBV9,.,few
TGCAGCGTTGAAGAGGACGGTTCTAACTATGGCTACACCTTC,CSVEEDGSNYGYTF,TRBJ1-2,TRBV29-1,.,.
TGTGCCAGCAGTTACTCCTACCGGGAGACTGAAGCTTTCTTT,CASSYSYRETEAFF,TRBJ1-1,TRBV6-5,.,.
TGTGCCAGTATATCCGGGGCGCAAGGGAACACTGAAGCTTTCTTT,CASISGAQGNTEAFF,TRBJ1-1,TRBV19,.,.
TGTGCCAGCAGCTTGTCCGGGACAGGCAGGTGGGAGCAGTACTTC,CASSLSGTGRWEQYF,TRBJ2-7,TRBV7-2,TRBD1,.
TGTGCCAGCTCACGGACAGGGAAAAACTATGGCTACACCTTC,CASSRTGKNYGYTF,TRBJ1-2,TRBV18,TRBD1,.
TGCGCCAGCAGCCTTCTAGCGGGAGGGGCAGATACGCAGTATTTT,CASSLLAGGADTQYF,TRBJ2-3,TRBV4-3,TRBD2,.
TGTGCCAGTAGTATTAGAGGGGATCAGCCCCAGCATTTT,CASSIRGDQPQHF,TRBJ1-5,TRBV19,.,.
TGTGCCAGCAGCTTGGGGGCAGGGGGCGACCAGTACTTC,CASSLGAGGDQYF,TRBJ2-7,TRBV13,TRBD1,once
TGTGCCAGCAGCCGAGTCTGGTCGGACAGGGCCTTCCAAGAGACCCAGTACTTC,CASSRVWSDRAFQETQYF,TRBJ2-5,TRBV7-9,TRBD1,once
TGTGCCGCTTCCAGGGTTGAGTACAATGAGCAGTTCTTC,CAASRVEYNEQFF,TRBJ2-1,TRBV2,.,few
TGCGCCAGCAGCCAAGGACGGCGGGGCACAGATACGCAGTATTTT,CASSQGRRGTDTQYF,TRBJ2-3,TRBV4-3,.,.
TGTGCCAGTAGTTCCAATCTAGCGGGAGGGGCAGATACGCAGTATTTT,CASSSNLAGGADTQYF,TRBJ2-3,TRBV19,TRBD2,few
TGCGCCAGCAGCCAAGACCCCCTCCGGGGCAGTTCACCCCTCCACTTT,CASSQDPLRGSSPLHF,TRBJ1-6,TRBV4-1,.,few
TGTGCCATCAGTGAGTCGCCGGGCGGGAGGTCCATCTTAGATACGCAGTATTTT,CAISESPGGRSILDTQYF,TRBJ2-3,TRBV10-3,TRBD2,.
TGTGCCAGTAGTGTAACGGGACAGGGTGGCTACACCTTC,CASSVTGQGGYTF,TRBJ1-2,TRBV19,TRBD1,few
TGTGCCAGCAGGCCCGGGACACAAGATACGCAGTATTTT,CASRPGTQDTQYF,TRBJ2-3,TRBV28,.,few
TGCGCCAGCAGTGAGCAGGGCGATCAGCCCCAGCATTTT,CASSEQGDQPQHF,TRBJ1-5,TRBV10-2,.,.
TGTGCCAGCAGTTTATCTTTGACACAGGTATACGAGCAGTACTTC,CASSLSLTQVYEQYF,TRBJ2-7,TRBV28,.,.
TGTGCCAGCAGTTACTCTTCAGGGCACTATGGCTACACCTTC,CASSYSSGHYGYTF,TRBJ1-2,TRBV6-5,.,.
TGCGCCAGCAGGGAACAAGAGACCCAGTACTTC,CASREQETQYF,TRBJ2-5,TRBV5-1,.,once
TGTGCCAGCAGCGTAACCACAGGGGGACCCCAGCATTTT,CASSVTTGGPQHF,TRBJ1-5,TRBV9,TRBD1,.
TGTGCCAGCAGCCAAGATGGGACGGGGGGGACTAGGGAAAACAATGAGCAGTTCTTC,CASSQDGTGGTRENNEQFF,TRBJ2-1,TRBV4-2,TRBD2,.
TGTGCCAGCTCACCACCGGGTACAGGGTCTCAGCCCCAGCATTTT,CASSPPGTGSQPQHF,TRBJ1-5,TRBV18,.,few
TGTGCCATCAGTGAGTCATGGGGGCCCTCTAATCAGCCCCAGCATTTT,CAISESWGPSNQPQHF,TRBJ1-5,TRBV10-3,.,once
TGTGCCAGCAGCCTACCAGGGGACCGTCAGTACTTC,CASSLPGDRQYF,TRBJ2-7,TRBV7-2,.,few
TGTGCCAGCTCACCACGGACTAGCGGGATGGGCAATGAGCAGTTCTTC,CASSPRTSGMGNEQFF,TRBJ2-1,TRBV18,TRBD2,.
TGTGCCAGCGGTAGGGCGGGAGGGAGCTACGAGCAGTACTTC,CASGRAGGSYEQYF,TRBJ2-7,TRBV27,TRBD2,many
TGTGCCAGCATAAGCGCAGGCGCTAACTATGGCTACACCTTC,CASISAGANYGYTF,TRBJ1-2,TRBV28,.,.
TGTGCCAGCAGTGAAGAGTACAGGGCCTATGGCTACACCTTC,CASSEEYRAYGYTF,TRBJ1-2,TRBV2,.,many
TGTGCCAGCAGCTTAGAAGGGTACACCGGGGAGCTGTTTTTT,CASSLEGYTGELFF,TRBJ2-2,TRBV7-3,.,.
TGTGCCAGCAGTAGACAGTTTCAGCCCCAGCATTTT,CASSRQFQPQHF,TRBJ1-5,TRBV28,.,.
TGTGCCAGCACCCTGGGGCAGGGAAGTACCTACGAGCAGTACTTC,CASTLGQGSTYEQYF,TRBJ2-7,TRBV11-2,.,.
TGTGCCAGCAGCCCCAGGGTAGCTGAAAAACTGTTTTTT,CASSPRVAEKLFF,TRBJ1-4,TRBV7-2,.,.
TGTGCCAGCAGTTTTGGTAGCGCCCAGGCAGATACGCAGTATTTT,CASSFGSAQADTQYF,TRBJ2-3,TRBV28,.,.
TGTGCCAGCAGTCGTATGACAAAGGGGGCCAACGTCCTGACTTTC,CASSRMTKGANVLTF,TRBJ2-6,TRBV28,.,.
TGTGCCAGCAGCCCAGATGGGGAGATGAACACTGAAGCTTTCTTT,CASSPDGEMNTEAFF,TRBJ1-1,TRBV7-6,.,.
TGTGCCAGCAGCGTCGGGGACAGGTGGAGTCAGCCCCAGCATTTT,CASSVGDRWSQPQHF,TRBJ1-5,TRBV7-2,TRBD1,.
TGTGCCAGCAGCTCCACAGGGGGCCTAGGCAATCAGCCCCAGCATTTT,CASSSTGGLGNQPQHF,TRBJ1-5,TRBV7-9,TRBD1,few
TGTGCCAGCAGCCCTCGGACAGGGGGTTCGTGTGCACCTAATGAAAAACTGTTTTTT,CASSPRTGGSCAPNEKLFF,TRBJ1-4,TRBV7-4,TRBD1,.
TGTGCCAGCAGCTGGGTAGGCACAGATACGCAGTATTTT,CASSWVGTDTQYF,TRBJ2-3,TRBV7-2,.,.
TGTGCCAGCAGTCGAACCAAACTAGGCCGCGAGCAGTACTTC,CASSRTKLGREQYF,TRBJ2-7,TRBV28,.,.
TGTGCCTGGAGTGGGGGTTACGAGCAGTACTTC,CAWSGGYEQYF,TRBJ2-7,TRBV30,.,few
TGTGCCAGCAGTTTAGGACACTACAATGAGCAGTTCTTC,CASSLGHYNEQFF,TRBJ2-1,TRBV12-3/TRBV12-4,.,few
TGCGCCAGTAACCCTGGGACGAACACCGGGGAGCTGTTTTTT,CASNPGTNTGELFF,TRBJ2-2,TRBV5-1,.,.
TGCGCCAGCAGCCCAGGTGCCGAGTGGCCTGAAGCTTTCTTT,CASSPGAEWPEAFF,TRBJ1-1,TRBV4-3,.,.
TGCGCCAGCAGGCCGGGTCCTACGCGTGAAAAACTGTTTTTT,CASRPGPTREKLFF,TRBJ1-4,TRBV4-1,.,few
TGCGCCAGCAGCTTGGACGGCGGACTAGCGGGAGGAACAGATACGCAGTATTTT,CASSLDGGLAGGTDTQYF,TRBJ2-3,TRBV5-1,TRBD2,.